This T cell receptor (beta chain) was found in a study of T-cell memory formation after mild COVID-19. This clonotype was seen many times. Its antigen is still unknown. Study-level results: From day 15 to 85, contracting clones were balanced between CD4 and CD8, whereas later expanders leaned toward CD4+. Those CD4+ clones that contracted were mainly in CM and EM (CD8+ ones in EMRA). Cross-reactive memory apparently joined, as some responding clones appeared in pre-infection memory.

5'RACE with constant-segment primers yielded barcoded, UMI-tagged TCR alpha and TCR beta cDNA libraries. TCRdb used MiXCR to reprocess the 5' RACE reads, holding one entry per CDR3 protein. The table shows just under 150,000 distinct CDR3 sequences, with under 7% occurring only once. This CDR3 is built from 14 residues. Germline V gene data show CDR1 as SGHRS and CDR2 as YFSETQ. Trimming shortened V by 0 bases and J by 8 bases, and 12 bases separated the two germline ends. V usage is TRBV5-1 and J usage is TRBJ2-1; D not certain. The receptor's source is an adult woman who had mild COVID-19 (a few samples of this study predate the infection). Cell type and time point are not known. Sequencing was done on a sample of PBMCs or a T cell subset sorted from them (not recorded which). The CDR3 bases are TGCGCCAGCAGCTTGGTTGGTGAATCGGATGAGCAGTTCTTC. Translated, it gives CASSLVGESDEQFF.